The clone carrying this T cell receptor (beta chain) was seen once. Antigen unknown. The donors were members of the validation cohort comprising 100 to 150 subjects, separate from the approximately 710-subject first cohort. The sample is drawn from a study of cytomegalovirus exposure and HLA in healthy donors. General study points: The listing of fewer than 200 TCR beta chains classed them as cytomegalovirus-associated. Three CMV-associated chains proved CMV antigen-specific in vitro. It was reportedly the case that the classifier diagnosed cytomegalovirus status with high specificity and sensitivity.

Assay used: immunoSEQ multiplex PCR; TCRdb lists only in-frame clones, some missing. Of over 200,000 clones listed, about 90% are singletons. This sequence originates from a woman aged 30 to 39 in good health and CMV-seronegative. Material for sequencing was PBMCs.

CDR3 region: CASSLGLAPGETQYF. In DNA form, the CDR3 reads TGTGCCAGCAGCTTGGGACTAGCTCCGGGCGAGACCCAGTACTTC. The chain couples TRBV7-3 to TRBJ2-5, with 9 bases identical to TRBD2. The CDR3 has 15 amino acids. Germline V gene data show CDR1 as SGHTA and CDR2 as FQGTGA. J lost 5 bases, V lost 3 bases, and 7 bases had no gene match. The whole variable domain, remainder taken from reference TRBV7-3 and TRBJ2-5, is GAGVSQTPSNKVTEKGKYVELRCDPISGHTALYWYRQSLGQGPEFLIYFQGTGAADDSGLPNDRFFAVRPEGSVSTLKIQRTERGDSAVYLCASSLGLAPGETQYFGPGTRLLVL.